Following are 9 T cell receptor beta chains from one sample sequenced in a study of T-cell reconstitution after alpha-beta-depleted transplantation in children (dated by TCRdb to the mid-2010s). The library was obtained by PCR. The reads were generated on an Illumina HiSeq 2500. To normalize quantification of the TCRbeta repertoire, the TCR libraries were built with molecular barcoding that relied on unique molecular identifiers. The public reads were reprocessed in TCRdb via fastp at Q25 and MiXCR, keeping in-frame beta chains. Every distinct CDR3 protein forms one entry, paired with its most common genes and DNA. The sample table holds approximately 8,700 distinct CDR3 sequences, of which about 15% were seen once. About 48% of the sample comes from the top ten. In the paper's terms, the time point label means: day 60 (about 2 months) after transplantation. The treatment or condition label, as the study defines it: allogeneic hematopoietic cell transplantation with graft depleted of TCRalphabeta T cells and CD19 B cells.

Sequenced material: PBMCs, mostly from graft donor cells, taken 60 days after TCRalphabeta/CD19-depleted stem cell transplant. These receptors were obtained from a male patient between 10 and 17 years old who had a stem cell transplant for acute lymphoblastic leukemia, so the T cells may come from the graft donor.

The sample holds many counts of this clonotype. The genes are TRBV10-3 and TRBJ1-4; D not certain. This CDR3 is 12 amino acids long. V dropped 10 bases and J dropped 11 bases, with 17 bases sitting between them. The germline CDR1 and CDR2 sequences are ENHRY and SYGVKD. This CDR3 reads CATFSASGKLFF. Written as DNA, the CDR3 is TGTGCCACCTTCTCGGCTAGTGGGAAACTGTTTTTT.

This clonotype has ten or more counts. V usage is TRBV25-1 and J usage is TRBJ2-3; 7 bases line up with TRBD2. Germline CDR1 reads MGHDK; CDR2 reads SYGVNS. Trimming cost V 2 bases and J 9 bases; bases outside gene matches: 14. The CDR3 runs to 16 residues. CDR3 in amino acids: CASSELGLVGGYTQYF. The CDR3 region has the DNA TGTGCCAGCAGTGAACTCGGACTAGTCGGGGGGTACACGCAGTATTTT.

This clonotype was counted at least ten times. The V and J genes are TRBV6-5 and TRBJ2-1; 8 positions agree with TRBD1. The germline gives CDR1 MNHEY, CDR2 SVGAGI. The CDR3 has 16 amino acids. V was pared by 0 bases and J by 5 bases, with 6 bases of the junction left unmatched. The CDR3 spells CASSYSQGAGNNEQFF. CDR3 bases: TGTGCCAGCAGTTACTCCCAGGGGGCCGGAAACAATGAGCAGTTCTTC.

This clonotype is large. The chain joins TRBV7-9 to TRBJ2-3; 8 bases are shared with TRBD2. The germline gives CDR1 SEHNR, CDR2 FQNEAQ (reference sequence). V was pared by 3 bases and J by 0 bases, with 11 bases of the junction left unmatched. This CDR3 comprises 18 residues. Here the CDR3 reads CASSFRSRGRLSTDTQYF. DNA for the CDR3: TGTGCCAGCAGCTTTAGGTCTCGCGGGAGGTTGAGCACAGATACGCAGTATTTT.

This clonotype was detected many times. The chain has TRBV7-4 and TRBJ2-7, with D maybe TRBD1 (5 bases). Between the trimmed V and J ends, which lost 0 bases and 2 bases, there was a span of 11 bases. CDR1 is SGHVT, CDR2 SQSDAQ, per germline. CDR3 length equals 15 residues. The chain's CDR3 is CASSLAGKGAYEQYF. For the CDR3, the DNA is TGTGCCAGCAGCTTAGCAGGGAAAGGGGCCTACGAGCAGTACTTC.

This clonotype was recorded at least ten times. The V and J genes are TRBV3-1 and TRBJ1-3, with 7 nucleotides matching TRBD1. The CDR3 spans 14 residues. Looked up from germline, CDR1 is LGHDT and CDR2 is YNNKEL (reference sequence). V gave up 1 base and J gave up 4 bases; unmatched junction bases: 1. The CDR3 region has the DNA TGTGCCAGCAGCCAAGGGGACAGAGGAAACACCATATATTTT. Translation: CASSQGDRGNTIYF.

This clonotype was observed at least ten times. The chain employs TRBV6-5 and TRBJ2-7; TRBD2 aligns across 12 bases. CDR3 length equals 17 residues. The germline CDR1 and CDR2 sequences are MNHEY and SVGAGI. V was pared by 10 bases and J by 0 bases, with 13 bases of the junction left unmatched. CDR3 sequence: CATQGASGRDSSYEQYF. The DNA for the CDR3 is TGTGCCACACAGGGGGCTAGCGGGAGGGACAGCTCCTACGAGCAGTACTTC.

In this sample, this clonotype turned up many times. This chain uses TRBV7-9 with TRBJ2-1, with 10 positions matching TRBD1. The V gene's germline CDR1 is SEHNR and CDR2 FQNEAQ (reference sequence). CDR3 length: 17 residues. J was trimmed by 3 bases and V by 5 bases; bases with no gene match: 10. The DNA of the CDR3 is TGTGCCAGCAGCCGACCCCTAGGGACAGGGGACTACAATGAGCAGTTCTTC. It yields the protein CASSRPLGTGDYNEQFF.

This clonotype was counted ten times or more. The chain employs TRBV12-3 or TRBV12-4 and TRBJ2-1; D is ambiguous. Trimming took off 3 bases at V and 10 bases at J, with 4 bases between the two ends. There are 10 residues in the CDR3. The CDR3 here is CASSLGEQFF. DNA for the CDR3: TGTGCCAGCAGTTTGGGGGAGCAGTTCTTC.